Below are 19 T cell receptor beta chains sequenced from a single sample in a study of T cells in Graves' hyperthyroidism and ophthalmopathy. TCR beta CDR3 regions were amplified from RNA. In the first-round RT-PCR of the TCR CDR3, the HTBI primer set was used. TCRdb ran MiXCR on the multiplex PCR reads and lists one entry per CDR3 protein. The sample holds more than 500,000 distinct CDR3 sequences, under 15% seen once. Sequenced material: blood. The receptors derive from a woman aged 40 to 55 with Graves' ophthalmopathy.

This clonotype was seen ten or more times. This chain uses TRBV4-1 with TRBJ1-5, with a tentative D call TRBD1 (5 bases). There are 14 residues in the CDR3. Germline CDR1 and CDR2: MGHRA and YSYEKL. The V end was cut by 3 bases, the J end by 1 base, with 7 bases between. DNA of the CDR3: TGCGCCAGCAGCCACGGGGGGAGCAATCAGCCCCAGCATTTT. It encodes CASSHGGSNQPQHF.

In its sample, this clonotype was seen many times. The rearrangement uses TRBV7-2 and TRBJ2-2, with TRBD2 matching over 7 bases. The length of the CDR3 is 16 residues. The junction had 3 bases not matched to a gene; V was cut back by 0 bases and J by 2 bases. The V gene's germline CDR1 is SGHTA and CDR2 FQGNSA. CDR3 nucleotide sequence: TGTGCCAGCAGCTTAGCTGGCGGGAGAAACACCGGGGAGCTGTTTTTT. This sequence encodes CASSLAGGRNTGELFF.

The table lists this clonotype with many counts. The rearrangement links TRBV28 to TRBJ1-2; 7 bases agree with TRBD1. Germline CDR1 reads MDHEN; CDR2 reads SYDVKM. The CDR3 length is 14 residues. J lost 6 bases, V lost 5 bases, and 9 bases had no gene match. In DNA, the CDR3 is TGTGCCAGCAGTCCAATCGGGACAGTCCATGGCTACACCTTC. Its translation: CASSPIGTVHGYTF.

This clonotype was seen at least ten times. The J gene is TRBJ2-7, the V gene TRBV30, with unresolved D. Germline V gene data show CDR1 as GTSNPN and CDR2 as SVGIG (reference sequence). V lost 8 bases and J 7 bases, leaving 15 bases between the germline ends. CDR3 length: 11 residues. The CDR3 sequence is CAGNYQGEQYF. In DNA form, the CDR3 reads TGTGCCGGGAATTACCAAGGGGAGCAGTACTTC.

The CDR3 spells CASSLPVRGLQETQYF. The CDR3, as DNA: TGTGCCAGCAGCCTACCAGTCCGGGGGCTCCAAGAGACCCAGTACTTC. The chain carries TRBV7-2 and TRBJ2-5; D may correspond to TRBD1 or TRBD2 (6 bases each). This CDR3 has 16 residues. Between the trimmed V and J ends, which lost 5 bases and 1 base, there was a span of 17 bases. Germline loops: CDR1 SGHTA, CDR2 FQGNSA.

The V call is TRBV6-5, the J call TRBJ1-5; D might be TRBD1 (6 bases). Per the germline V gene, CDR1 is MNHEY and CDR2 is SVGAGI. Trimming stripped 6 bases from V and 1 base from J, with 13 bases between. The CDR3 runs to 15 residues. CDR3 sequence: CASRLQGDSNQPQHF. The DNA for the CDR3 is TGTGCCAGCAGATTACAGGGAGACAGCAATCAGCCCCAGCATTTT.

This clonotype came up many times. The chain combines TRBV29-1 with TRBJ1-2, with D perhaps matching TRBD1 (5 bases). V was cut by 6 bases and J by 3 bases, with 17 bases left in between. The CDR3 loop spans 14 amino acids. Germline loops: CDR1 SQVTM, CDR2 ANQGSEA. The CDR3 here is CSVVSPGTYYGYTF. The CDR3 nucleotides read TGCAGCGTAGTTTCTCCCGGGACGTACTATGGCTACACCTTC.

This clonotype was recorded a few times. The rearrangement joins TRBV11-2 to TRBJ2-7; TRBD2 matches 9 bases. Unmatched junction bases numbered 9, after V lost 4 bases and J lost 2 bases. The CDR3 is 16 amino acids. Germline V lookup: CDR1 SGHAT, CDR2 FQNNGV. CDR3 residues: CASSSGLANPPYEQYF. In nucleotides, the CDR3 is TGTGCCAGCAGCTCGGGACTAGCAAACCCTCCCTACGAGCAGTACTTC.

This clonotype has at least ten counts. The CDR3 DNA reads TGTGCCAGCAGTCATCCTAGCGGGAGCTACGAGCAGTACTTC. As protein: CASSHPSGSYEQYF. The chain combines TRBV6-2 or TRBV6-3 with TRBJ2-7; TRBD2 aligns across 10 bases. Per the germline V gene, CDR1 is MNHEY and CDR2 is SVGEGT. The CDR3 runs 14 residues. The J segment lost 3 bases and the V segment lost 5 bases, leaving 4 bases of the junction unmatched.

This clonotype has a count of ten or more. CDR3 region: CASRGILAGGPGGELFF. In DNA, the CDR3 is TGTGCCAGCAGGGGGATCCTAGCGGGAGGGCCTGGCGGGGAGCTGTTTTTT. The rearrangement uses TRBV6-4 and TRBJ2-2; 12 nucleotides agree with TRBD2. V dropped 6 bases and J dropped 7; count of bases not matched to a gene: 12. From germline, CDR1 is MRHNA and CDR2 SNTAGT. The CDR3 covers 17 residues.

This sequence joins TRBV7-2 and TRBJ2-7, with D unclear. V was pared by 3 bases and J by 3 bases, with 6 bases between. CDR1 is SGHTA and CDR2 is FQGNSA in the germline V gene. The CDR3 is 12 residues long. CDR3 amino acids: CASSFIRYEQYF. The CDR3 DNA sequence: TGTGCCAGCAGCTTTATCCGCTACGAGCAGTACTTC.

This clonotype was recorded many times. The chain joins TRBV2 to TRBJ2-7; TRBD2 aligns across 7 bases. The length of the CDR3 is 14 residues. Germline V gene lookup returns CDR1 SNHLY and CDR2 FYNNEI. V lost 4 bases, J lost 3 bases, and 6 bases stayed unmatched. DNA of the CDR3: TGTGCCAGCAGTGCAAGTAGCGGGCGCTACGAGCAGTACTTC. It is translated as CASSASSGRYEQYF.

This clonotype was picked up many times. The rearrangement links TRBV10-3 to TRBJ2-5; D is uncertain. There are 14 residues in the CDR3. V was trimmed by 3 bases and J by 1 base, leaving 9 bases between them. Germline lookup yields CDR1 ENHRY and CDR2 SYGVKD. DNA of the CDR3: TGTGCCATCAGTGATTCCCGCGGCCAAGAGACCCAGTACTTC. It specifies CAISDSRGQETQYF.

Many counts were recorded for this clonotype. The chain employs TRBV20-1 and TRBJ2-5; no clear D gene. V was trimmed by 6 bases and J by 1 base, leaving 12 bases between them. CDR3 size: 13 residues. In germline, CDR1 is DFQATT, CDR2 SNEGSKA (reference sequence). Here the CDR3 reads CSAPGQAQETQYF. Here the CDR3 DNA reads TGCAGTGCCCCCGGGCAGGCCCAAGAGACCCAGTACTTC.

This clonotype was counted ten times or more. This chain's CDR3 is CASSFLQKTNTGELFF. CDR3 DNA: TGTGCCAGCAGTTTCTTGCAGAAGACGAACACCGGGGAGCTGTTTTTT. V usage is TRBV12-3 or TRBV12-4 and J usage is TRBJ2-2; D call uncertain. The CDR3 loop spans 16 amino acids. Trimming left V 3 bases short and J 0 bases short, with 11 bases between.

The chain carries TRBV20-1 and TRBJ1-5; 7 nucleotides agree with TRBD1. The CDR3 extends over 14 amino acids. V lost 5 bases, J lost 6 bases, and 10 bases stayed unmatched. Germline lookup yields CDR1 DFQATT and CDR2 SNEGSKA (reference sequence). The CDR3 reads CSALRQGGGQPQHF. The CDR3 coding sequence is TGCAGTGCTCTACGACAGGGTGGCGGTCAGCCCCAGCATTTT.

V and J are TRBV15 and TRBJ2-5; TRBD1 matches at 9 bases. Trimming at V came to 3 bases and at J to 5 bases, leaving 4 bases not matched to a gene. The CDR3 runs to 14 residues. Germline CDR1 is LNHNV and CDR2 is YYDKDF (reference sequence). The CDR3 protein is CATSSTGGVETQYF. In nucleotides, the CDR3 is TGTGCCACCAGCAGCACAGGGGGCGTTGAGACCCAGTACTTC.

This clonotype was found many times. The chain combines TRBV5-1 with TRBJ2-7, with 11 bases matching TRBD2. Germline CDR1 SGHRS, CDR2 YFSETQ. CDR3 length: 21 amino acids. After removal of 3 bases from V and 5 bases from J, the junction contained 25 bases not matched to a gene. CDR3 protein: CASSSYPLTSGISPSRDEQYF. The CDR3 nucleotides read TGCGCCAGCAGCTCTTACCCCCTGACTAGCGGGATATCCCCCTCTCGGGACGAGCAGTACTTC.

This clonotype has ten or more counts. J is TRBJ2-2 and V is TRBV24-1, with D possibly being TRBD2 (5 bases). The CDR3 is made up of 16 amino acids. V lost 5 bases and J 6 bases, leaving 18 bases between the germline ends. Germline V gene data show CDR1 as KGHDR and CDR2 as SFDVKD. The CDR3 DNA reads TGTGCCACCAGTGCCGCCCGTGGGGAGCGCTCCGGGGAGCTGTTTTTT. Residues: CATSAARGERSGELFF.